The TCR beta chain described here comes from a study of blood T cell repertoires in COVID-19 (dated by TCRdb to 2020 to 2021). For context, the study as a whole: Collaborator samples came from the United States, Italy and Spain and covered acute and convalescent phases of COVID-19. The material from the prospective study consisted of cDNA or gDNA derived from T cells, B-cell-depleted T cells, or PBMCs. The dataset comprised deeply sampled blood TCRbeta repertoires from subjects exposed to, actively infected with, or recovered from COVID-19. The repertoires were released in a freely available public database intended as a resource for research on the immune response to SARS-CoV-2. Samples were obtained from the ongoing ImmuneRACE study (first 160 participants) and from some 1,300 subjects provided by 6 global collaborators. The sample metadata nearly always contained a de-identified subject ID, COVID-19 status, age in years and sex. HLA class I and class II types, where available, came from metadata supplied by the sample provider rather than from assay-based typing.

Relative to germline, V is 8 bases shorter and J is 0 bases shorter, with 16 bases between their ends. The germline V gene provides CDR1 SQVTM and CDR2 ANQGSEA. There are 14 amino acids in the CDR3, from cysteine to phenylalanine inclusive. CDR3 DNA only is kept here, 42 bases in frame from base 1. The collaborating institutions used their own protocols to collect whole blood in K2EDTA tubes. For TCRbeta analysis, collaborator samples were shipped as frozen whole blood, as isolated PBMCs, or as DNA extracted from either sample type. The study at large found these results: The quantity of clinical and demographic metadata differed by source and by participant and was supplied without curation.

On this clone itself: The antigen it binds to is not known. Per-nucleotide qualities are absent, and no much larger clonotype sits a single base away.

The immunoSEQ Assay, a bias-controlled multiplex PCR, was used to amplify TCRbeta CDR3 regions from genomic DNA. As for the authors' bioinformatics: Within the assay, amplification of reference gene primers was used to estimate how many nucleated cells each sample contained. Sequence reads were collapsed and filtered to measure the absolute abundance of every unique TCRbeta CDR3 rearrangement. For each sample, productive Simpson clonality was calculated by taking the square root of Simpson's diversity index across productive rearrangements. TCRdb took this table from immuneACCESS and kept in-frame rearrangements with V and J called. Such tables lack part of the clones; where checked against another copy, unresolved V genes explain under half of the gap, and the rest is unexplained. The V and J calls and clone size are taken from that table; D and trimming were inferred from the DNA. The sample table contains 130,000 or so clones; only one count was recorded for about four fifths of them. The top ten constitute more than 7.5% of the sample.

This sequence uses TRBV29-1 and TRBJ1-1; the D segment could be TRBD1, given 5 matching bases. The sequence derives from a woman aged 60-70 years with active or convalescent COVID-19. The source material was peripheral blood. In nucleotide form, the sequence is TGCAGCACTAATGTGGGGGGTATGAACACTGAAGCTTTCTTT. It encodes CSTNVGGMNTEAFF.